This T cell receptor beta chain was documented in a study of blood T cell repertoires in COVID-19. As for the study in general: The United States, Italy and Spain provided the acute and convalescent COVID-19 samples. T cells, B-cell-depleted T cells, or PBMCs provided the cDNA or gDNA that served as material.

Sequencing used immunoSEQ multiplex PCR; TCRdb keeps in-frame clones, though not all of them. The table has about 36,000 clones, 90% seen once. This clone has just one count. The germline gene is not matched at one end of the junction; a read error may be the cause. Other DNA sequences in the same sample also yield this CDR3. Germline CDR1 and CDR2: SGHTA and FQGNSA. CDR3 size: 17 residues. This receptor was taken from a human donor in a cohort sampled during active COVID-19. Sequencing was performed on peripheral blood. This rearrangement joins TRBV7-2 to TRBJ2-3; 16 nucleotides match TRBD2. The CDR3 loop is CASSLAGLAGGTDTQYF. CDR3 nucleotides: TGCGCCAGCAGCTTAGCGGGACTAGCGGGAGGGACAGATACGCAGTATTTT.